This TCR beta chain is drawn from a study of shared clonotypes between healthy human individuals. Some clones are missing from TCRdb's copy, which holds only in-frame ones; the method was immunoSEQ multiplex PCR. The table lists roughly 1.5 million clones, roughly 98% of them singletons. The CDR3 consists of 14 residues. CDR1 is SEHNR, CDR2 FQNEAQ, per germline (reference sequence). V was shortened by 5 bases and J by 2 bases, with 12 bases between the two germline ends. The sample consisted of naive CD4+ T cells sorted from blood. The subset: CD45RA+ positively selected. This clonotype was sampled from a man younger than 45 in good health. V gene TRBV7-9 combines with J gene TRBJ2-5, with D perhaps TRBD2 (5 bases). This CDR3 reads CASSPVTGQETQYF. Here the CDR3 DNA reads TGTGCCAGCAGCCCCGTGACGGGACAAGAGACCCAGTACTTC.